Below are 14 T cell receptor beta chains sequenced from a single sample in a study of T-cell memory formation after mild COVID-19. TCRdb passed the 5' RACE reads through MiXCR, listing each CDR3 protein once. The profile shows 250,000 to 350,000 distinct CDR3 sequences, around 16% of them singletons. The specimen sequenced was PBMCs or a T cell subset sorted from them (not recorded which). The receptors come from a man aged 18 to 35 who had mild COVID-19 (a few samples of this study predate the infection). Cell type and time point are not known.

The DNA of the CDR3 is TGTGCCAGCAGTTACCGCCAGAGCTCCTACAATGAGCAGTTCTTC. As protein: CASSYRQSSYNEQFF. The genes are TRBV6-2 or TRBV6-3 and TRBJ2-1; D unclear. Between the trimmed V and J ends, which lost 2 bases and 0 bases, there was a span of 8 bases. The germline gives CDR1 MNHEY, CDR2 SVGEGT. The CDR3 sequence is 15 residues long.

The chain joins TRBV5-1 to TRBJ2-1; D possibly corresponds to TRBD1 (5 bases). V was cut by 0 bases and J by 2 bases, with 12 bases left in between. This CDR3 region has 16 residues. The V gene's germline CDR1 is SGHRS and CDR2 YFSETQ. The CDR3: CASSLAEQGPYNEQFF. Here the CDR3 DNA reads TGCGCCAGCAGCTTGGCCGAGCAGGGCCCCTACAATGAGCAGTTCTTC.

The rearrangement joins TRBV11-2 to TRBJ2-5; D is perhaps TRBD1 or TRBD2 (5 bases each). V shed 2 bases and J shed 4 bases, with 20 bases lying between them. Germline loops: CDR1 SGHAT, CDR2 FQNNGV. This CDR3 is built from 17 residues. CDR3 sequence (DNA): TGTGCCAGCAGCTTACGGGTCTACGGGATTGGGGGAGAGACCCAGTACTTC. Its translation is CASSLRVYGIGGETQYF.

The chain employs TRBV29-1 and TRBJ2-3; D remains unclear. Germline V gene lookup returns CDR1 SQVTM and CDR2 ANQGSEA. The CDR3 has 11 amino acids. V was clipped by 3 bases and J by 4 bases, with 5 bases between them. The CDR3 reads CSVDSADTQYF. The CDR3 coding sequence is TGCAGCGTTGATTCGGCAGATACGCAGTATTTT.

The chain combines TRBV5-1 with TRBJ1-5, with D possibly TRBD1 on 5 matching bases. V lost 0 bases to trimming and J lost 1 base, with 8 bases between them. This CDR3 spans 15 amino acids. Germline CDR1 is SGHRS and CDR2 is YFSETQ. Written as DNA, the CDR3 is TGCGCCAGCAGCTTGGGGGGGACCAGCAATCAGCCCCAGCATTTT. Translation: CASSLGGTSNQPQHF.

This clonotype occurred a few times. The chain recombines TRBV4-1 with TRBJ1-5, with a possible D match to TRBD1 (6 bases). CDR3 length: 15 residues. The germline gives CDR1 MGHRA, CDR2 YSYEKL. V was shortened by 7 bases and J by 6 bases, with 19 bases between the two germline ends. The CDR3 is CASTLGEQGAQPQHF. CDR3 coding DNA: TGCGCCAGCACCCTCGGGGAACAGGGTGCTCAGCCCCAGCATTTT.

This clonotype turned up a few times. The chain uses TRBV5-1 and TRBJ1-1; tentative D call: TRBD1 (6 bases). This CDR3 is built from 15 residues. Germline V gene lookup returns CDR1 SGHRS and CDR2 YFSETQ. V lost 0 bases and J lost 11, with 20 bases in between. CDR3 DNA: TGCGCCAGCAGCTTGGGGACCTTATCAGGGGAAGGGGCTTTCTTT. It encodes CASSLGTLSGEGAFF.

This chain connects TRBV5-5 to TRBJ2-7; D assignment may be TRBD1 or TRBD2 (5 bases each). Looked up from germline, CDR1 is SGHKS and CDR2 is YYEKEE (reference sequence). Trimming shortened V by 5 bases and J by 3 bases, and 18 bases separated the two germline ends. The CDR3 loop spans 15 amino acids. CDR3 amino acids: CASSSGAYGGYEQYF. The CDR3 DNA is TGTGCCAGCAGTTCCGGGGCCTATGGGGGCTACGAGCAGTACTTC.

This clonotype was found a few times. The chain carries TRBV3-1 and TRBJ2-2; TRBD2 matches 8 bases. Trimming cost V 7 bases and J 0 bases; bases outside gene matches: 7. CDR3 length equals 16 residues. The germline V gene encodes CDR1 LGHDT and CDR2 YNNKEL (reference sequence). CDR3 residues: CASTLAGATNTGELFF. The CDR3 DNA follows: TGTGCCAGCACTCTAGCGGGCGCTACGAACACCGGGGAGCTGTTTTTT.

This clonotype was counted only a few times. The chain employs TRBV5-1 and TRBJ2-5; 9 bases line up with TRBD1. Unmatched junction bases numbered 3, after V lost 4 bases and J lost 5 bases. Per the germline V gene, CDR1 is SGHRS and CDR2 is YFSETQ. This CDR3 is 13 amino acids long. For the CDR3, the DNA is TGCGCCAGCAGCCAAGGACAGGGGGAGACCCAGTACTTC. It codes for CASSQGQGETQYF.

This clonotype was picked up many times. V gene TRBV5-1 combines with J gene TRBJ2-7; D tentatively fits TRBD1 or TRBD2 (5 bases each). Deletions cut 0 bases from V and 3 bases from J, with 13 bases between. The CDR3 loop spans 15 amino acids. Per germline, CDR1 SGHRS and CDR2 YFSETQ. The CDR3 nucleotides are TGCGCCAGCAGCTTGGGGGACGCCAACTTCTACGAGCAGTACTTC. Amino acids: CASSLGDANFYEQYF.

CDR3 in amino acids: CASRDRVSVFVNTEAFF. CDR3 nucleotides: TGTGCCAGCAGAGACAGGGTTTCTGTCTTTGTGAACACTGAAGCTTTCTTT. V and J are TRBV2 and TRBJ1-1; 7 bases align to TRBD1. Germline V lookup: CDR1 SNHLY, CDR2 FYNNEI. CDR3 size: 17 residues. V was clipped by 6 bases and J by 0 bases; unmatched bases: 13.

The chain combines TRBV12-3 or TRBV12-4 with TRBJ1-1; 8 bases are shared with TRBD1. V shed 7 bases and J 7 bases; nucleotides not matched to a gene: 5. The CDR3 is 12 amino acids. Here the CDR3 reads CASTITGGEAFF. The DNA for the CDR3 is TGTGCCAGCACTATAACAGGGGGTGAAGCTTTCTTT.

This clonotype was recorded many times. The CDR3 here is CASSLLAGGTYEQYV. For the CDR3, the DNA is TGTGCCAGCAGCCTACTAGCGGGGGGGACCTACGAGCAGTACGTC. The V gene is TRBV7-2, the J gene TRBJ2-7, with 13 bases identical to TRBD2. Germline values: CDR1 SGHTA, CDR2 FQGNSA. This CDR3 is 15 amino acids long. After removal of 5 bases from V and 2 bases from J, the junction contained 3 bases not matched to a gene.